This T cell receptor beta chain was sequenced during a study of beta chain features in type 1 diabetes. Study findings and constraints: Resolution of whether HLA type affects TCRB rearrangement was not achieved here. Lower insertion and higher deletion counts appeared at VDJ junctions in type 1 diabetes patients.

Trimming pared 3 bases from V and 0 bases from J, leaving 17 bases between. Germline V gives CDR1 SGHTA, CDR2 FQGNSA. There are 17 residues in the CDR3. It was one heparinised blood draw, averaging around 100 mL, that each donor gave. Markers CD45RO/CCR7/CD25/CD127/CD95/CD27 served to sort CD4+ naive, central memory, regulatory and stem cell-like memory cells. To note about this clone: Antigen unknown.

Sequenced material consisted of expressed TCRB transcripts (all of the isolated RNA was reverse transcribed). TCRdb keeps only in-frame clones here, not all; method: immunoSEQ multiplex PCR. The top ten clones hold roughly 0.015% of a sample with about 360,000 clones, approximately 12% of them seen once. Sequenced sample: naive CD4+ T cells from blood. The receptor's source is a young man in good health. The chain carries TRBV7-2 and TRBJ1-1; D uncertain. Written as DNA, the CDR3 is TGTGCCAGCAGCTTCAGGACTGCCTTGAGGGTGAACACTGAAGCTTTCTTT. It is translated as CASSFRTALRVNTEAFF.